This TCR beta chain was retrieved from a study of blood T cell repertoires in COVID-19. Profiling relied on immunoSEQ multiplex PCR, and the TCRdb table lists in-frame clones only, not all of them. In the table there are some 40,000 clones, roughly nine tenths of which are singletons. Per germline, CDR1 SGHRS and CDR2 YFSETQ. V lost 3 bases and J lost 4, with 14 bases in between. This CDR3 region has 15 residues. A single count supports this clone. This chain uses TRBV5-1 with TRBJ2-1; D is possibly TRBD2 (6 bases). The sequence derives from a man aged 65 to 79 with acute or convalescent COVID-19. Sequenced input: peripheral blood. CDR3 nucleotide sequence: TGCGCCAGCAGCTCCCGGGACGGGAGATACAATGAGCAGTTCTTC. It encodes CASSSRDGRYNEQFF.